Reported below is one T cell receptor (beta chain). The antigen is undetermined. This entry comes from a study of shared clonotypes between healthy human individuals. Study-level results: It was the few donors that limited the genetic and exposure-history diversity represented.

The protocol was immunoSEQ multiplex PCR, while the TCRdb copy is restricted to in-frame clones and leaves out a portion. Of some 550,000 clones in the sample, roughly 97% are singletons; the top ten hold 0.045% to 0.07%. Germline CDR1 MDHEN, CDR2 SYDVKM. The CDR3 is 16 amino acids. V lost 3 bases, J lost 5 bases, and 10 bases stayed unmatched. It was into CD45RA+ naive and CD45RA-negative memory subsets that the CD4+ cells were split. This sequence joins TRBV28 and TRBJ1-2; 9 bases map to TRBD1. Sequenced material: naive CD4+ T cells sorted from blood. Stated subset: CD45RA+ positively selected. This clonotype originated in a woman in her 30s in good health. CDR3 residues: CASSLGSGQGQYGYTF. The CDR3 DNA reads as TGTGCCAGCAGTTTGGGTTCGGGACAGGGACAATATGGCTACACCTTC.